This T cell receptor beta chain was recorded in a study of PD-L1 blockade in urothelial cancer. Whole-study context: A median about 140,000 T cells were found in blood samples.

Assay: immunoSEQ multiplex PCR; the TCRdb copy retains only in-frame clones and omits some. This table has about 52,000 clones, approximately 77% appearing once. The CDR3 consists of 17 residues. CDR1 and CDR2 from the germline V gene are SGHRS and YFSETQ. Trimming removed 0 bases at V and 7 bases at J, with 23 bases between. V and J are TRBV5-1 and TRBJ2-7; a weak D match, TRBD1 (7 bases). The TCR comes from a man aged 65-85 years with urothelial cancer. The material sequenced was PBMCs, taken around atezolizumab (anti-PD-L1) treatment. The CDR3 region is CASSLDTGQGGRFEQYF. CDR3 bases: TGCGCCAGCAGCTTGGATACAGGGCAGGGGGGCCGCTTTGAGCAGTACTTC.